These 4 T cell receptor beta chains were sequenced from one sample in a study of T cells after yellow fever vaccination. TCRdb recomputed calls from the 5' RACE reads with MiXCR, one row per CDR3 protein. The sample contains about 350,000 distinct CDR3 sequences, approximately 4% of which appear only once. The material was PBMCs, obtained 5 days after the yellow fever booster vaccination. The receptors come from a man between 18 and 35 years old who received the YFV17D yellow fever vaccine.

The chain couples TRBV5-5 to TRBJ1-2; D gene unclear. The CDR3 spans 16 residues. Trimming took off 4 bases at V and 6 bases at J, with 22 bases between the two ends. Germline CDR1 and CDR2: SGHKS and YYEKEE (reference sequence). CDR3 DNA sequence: TGTGCCAGCAGCCCGGGCTGGGGAATGCGGTCCCATGGCTACACCTTC. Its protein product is CASSPGWGMRSHGYTF.

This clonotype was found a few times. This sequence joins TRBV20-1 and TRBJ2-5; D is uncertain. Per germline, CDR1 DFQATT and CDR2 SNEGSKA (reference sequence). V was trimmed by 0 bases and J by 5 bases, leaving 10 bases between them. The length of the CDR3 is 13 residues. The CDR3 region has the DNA TGCAGTGCTAGAGATATGACTCCGGAGACCCAGTACTTC. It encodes CSARDMTPETQYF.

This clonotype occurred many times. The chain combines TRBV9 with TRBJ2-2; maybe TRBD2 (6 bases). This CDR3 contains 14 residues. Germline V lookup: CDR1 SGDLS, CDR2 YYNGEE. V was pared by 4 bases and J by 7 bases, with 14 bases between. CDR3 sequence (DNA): TGTGCCAGCAGCCTGGCAGCCGGGGGCGGGGAGCTGTTTTTT. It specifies CASSLAAGGGELFF.

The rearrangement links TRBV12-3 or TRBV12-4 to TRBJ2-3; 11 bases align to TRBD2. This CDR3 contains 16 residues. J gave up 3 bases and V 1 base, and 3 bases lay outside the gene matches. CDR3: CASSLETSGVTDTQYF. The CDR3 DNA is TGTGCCAGCAGTTTAGAGACTAGCGGGGTAACAGATACGCAGTATTTT.